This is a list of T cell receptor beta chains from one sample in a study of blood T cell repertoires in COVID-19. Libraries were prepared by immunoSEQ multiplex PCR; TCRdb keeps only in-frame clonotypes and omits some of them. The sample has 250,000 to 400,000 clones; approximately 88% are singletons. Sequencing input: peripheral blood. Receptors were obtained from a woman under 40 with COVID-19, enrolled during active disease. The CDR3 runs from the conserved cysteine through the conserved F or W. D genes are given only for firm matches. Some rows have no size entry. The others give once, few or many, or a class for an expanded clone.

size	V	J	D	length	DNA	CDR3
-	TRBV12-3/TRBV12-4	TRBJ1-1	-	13	TGTGCCAGCAGGACAGATATGAACACTGAAGCTTTCTTT	CASRTDMNTEAFF
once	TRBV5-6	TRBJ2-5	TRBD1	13	TGTGCCAGCAGCCAGGACAGGCAAGAGACCCAGTACTTC	CASSQDRQETQYF
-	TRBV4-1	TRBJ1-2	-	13	TGCGCCAGCAGCCCCGGGAAAAACTATGGCTACACCTTC	CASSPGKNYGYTF
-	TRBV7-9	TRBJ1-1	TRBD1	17	TGTGCCAGCAGCTTAGCCGGGACAGGGGGCCGAAACACTGAAGCTTTCTTT	CASSLAGTGGRNTEAFF
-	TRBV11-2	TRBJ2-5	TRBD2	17	TGTGCCAGCAGCTTAGTAGGGCTAGCGGGGTACCAAGAGACCCAGTACTTC	CASSLVGLAGYQETQYF
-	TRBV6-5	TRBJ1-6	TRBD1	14	TGTGCCAGCAGGAAAACAGGGGGCGCATCACCCCTCCACTTT	CASRKTGGASPLHF
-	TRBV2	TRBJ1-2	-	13	TGTGCCAGCAGTCGGACCGCGGGTGATGGCTACACCTTC	CASSRTAGDGYTF
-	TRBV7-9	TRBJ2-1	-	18	TGTGCCAGCAGCTCCTCGCCCCGCACAGTTAAGTTAATCCCCGAGCAGTTCTTC	CASSSSPRTVKLIPEQFF
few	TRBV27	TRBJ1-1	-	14	TGTGCCAGCAGACGATCGAGGGAAAGCACTGAAGCTTTCTTT	CASRRSRESTEAFF
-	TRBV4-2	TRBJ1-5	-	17	TGTGCCAGCAGCCAAGAAGCCTCACGCCGGTCATATCAGCCCCAGCATTTT	CASSQEASRRSYQPQHF
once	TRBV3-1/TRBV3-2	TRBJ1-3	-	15	TGTGCCAGCAGCCAAGCAGGGGCGTCTGGAAACACCATATATTTT	CASSQAGASGNTIYF
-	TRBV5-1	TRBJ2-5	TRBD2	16	TGCGCCAGCAGCTTGCTCAGCGGGGGGAGTGGAGAGACCCAGTACTTC	CASSLLSGGSGETQYF
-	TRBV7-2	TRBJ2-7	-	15	TGTGCCAGCAGCTTAGGGCCAGGGATCTCCTACGAGCAGTACTTC	CASSLGPGISYEQYF
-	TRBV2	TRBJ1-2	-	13	TGTGCCAGCAGCGGAGGGTCCCCCTATGGCTACACCTTC	CASSGGSPYGYTF
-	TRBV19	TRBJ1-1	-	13	TGTGCCAGTAGTCCTTCAGGGTACACTGAAGCTTTCTTT	CASSPSGYTEAFF
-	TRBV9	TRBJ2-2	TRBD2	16	TGTGCCAGCAGCGGCGGGGGAGGGGTAACCACCGGGGAGCTGTTTTTT	CASSGGGGVTTGELFF
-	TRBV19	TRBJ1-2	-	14	TGTGCCAGTAGTATAGTCGGGGGATACTATGGCTACACCTTC	CASSIVGGYYGYTF
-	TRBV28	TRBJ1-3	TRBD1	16	TGTGCCAGCAGTTTTTGGACAGGGTCCTCTGGAAACACCATATATTTT	CASSFWTGSSGNTIYF
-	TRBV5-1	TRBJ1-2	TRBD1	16	TGCGCCAGCAGCCAATCCCCCTCACAGGGGCTCTATGGCTACACCTTC	CASSQSPSQGLYGYTF
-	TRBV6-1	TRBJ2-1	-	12	TGTGCCAGCAGTGATTGGGGGGATGAGCAGTTCTTC	CASSDWGDEQFF
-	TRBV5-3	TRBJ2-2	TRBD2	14	TGTGCCAAAGTGGGGACTAGCGTATCCGGGGAGCTGTTTTTT	CAKVGTSVSGELFF
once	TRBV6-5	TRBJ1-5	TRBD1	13	TGTGCCAGCAGGAGGACAGGCCAGACGAGCCAGCATTTT	CASRRTGQTSQHF
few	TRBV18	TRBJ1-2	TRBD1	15	TGTGCCAGCTCACTTCCGGGACAGGGGGACTATGGCTACACCTTC	CASSLPGQGDYGYTF
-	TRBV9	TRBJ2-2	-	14	TGTGCCAGCAGCGTAGACAGCAACACCGGGGAGCTGTTTTTT	CASSVDSNTGELFF
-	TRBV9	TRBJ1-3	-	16	TGTGCCAGCAGCGTAGGGGCAGGGCTCTCTGGAAACACCATATATTTT	CASSVGAGLSGNTIYF
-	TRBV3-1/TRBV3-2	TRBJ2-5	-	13	TGTGCCAGCAGGGCGGGCAGCCAAGAGACCCAGTACTTC	CASRAGSQETQYF
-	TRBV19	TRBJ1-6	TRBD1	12	TGTGCCAGTTGGGACAGGAGTTCACCCCTCCACTTT	CASWDRSSPLHF
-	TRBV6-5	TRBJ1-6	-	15	TGTGCCAGCAGTTACCTTGTCGGGGGAGATTCACCCCTCCACTTT	CASSYLVGGDSPLHF
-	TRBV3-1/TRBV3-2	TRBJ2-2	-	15	TGTGCCAGCAGCCGGAAAACCCGGGGCACCGGGGAGCTGTTTTTT	CASSRKTRGTGELFF
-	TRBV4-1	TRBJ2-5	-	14	TGCGCCAGCAGCCAAGATCCAGCAGGGGAGACCCAGTACTTC	CASSQDPAGETQYF
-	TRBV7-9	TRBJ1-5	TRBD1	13	TGTGCCAGCAGCCGACAGGGAAATCAGCCCCAGCATTTT	CASSRQGNQPQHF
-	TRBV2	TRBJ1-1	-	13	TGTGCCAGCACCCCAGGGGCGCGGGTCGGGGCTTTCTTT	CASTPGARVGAFF
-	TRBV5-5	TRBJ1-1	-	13	TGTGCCAGCAGCTTGGACATTAACACTGAAGCTTTCTTT	CASSLDINTEAFF
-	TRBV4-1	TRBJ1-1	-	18	TGCGCCAGCAGCCACGCGTACGTCGTGAGTTTGCGGGACACTGAAGCTTTCTTT	CASSHAYVVSLRDTEAFF
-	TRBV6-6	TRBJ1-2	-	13	TGTGCCAGCAGTCGGGAAAGGGGTAATGGCTACACCTTC	CASSRERGNGYTF
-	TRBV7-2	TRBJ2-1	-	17	TGTGCCAGCAGCTTAGAGCAGCGGTTAAGCTCCTACAATGAGCAGTTCTTC	CASSLEQRLSSYNEQFF
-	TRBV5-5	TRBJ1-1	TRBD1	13	TGTGCCAGCAGCTTGACAGGGGAATCGGGAGCTTTCTTT	CASSLTGESGAFF